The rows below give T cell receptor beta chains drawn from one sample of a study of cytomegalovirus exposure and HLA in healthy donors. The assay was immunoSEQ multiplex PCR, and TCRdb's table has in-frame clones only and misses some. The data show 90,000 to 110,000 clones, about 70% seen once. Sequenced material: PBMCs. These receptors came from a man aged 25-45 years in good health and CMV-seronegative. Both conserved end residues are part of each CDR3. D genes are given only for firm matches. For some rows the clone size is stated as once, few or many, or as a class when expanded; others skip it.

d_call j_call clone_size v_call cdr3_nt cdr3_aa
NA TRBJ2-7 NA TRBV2 TGTGCCAGCAGCCCTCGCTACGAGCAGTACTTC CASSPRYEQYF
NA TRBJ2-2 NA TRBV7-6 TGTGCCAGCAGCTTAGAGCCTACTAGCTTGAGCACCGGGGAGCTGTTTTTT CASSLEPTSLSTGELFF
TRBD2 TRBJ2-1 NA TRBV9 TGTGCCAGCAGCGCATCCCTGACTAGCGGGATATCCTACAATGAGCAGTTCTTC CASSASLTSGISYNEQFF
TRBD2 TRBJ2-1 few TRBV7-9 TGTGCCAGCAGCGGCCGGGGACTAGCGGGACCCCGAGAGCAGTTCTTC CASSGRGLAGPREQFF
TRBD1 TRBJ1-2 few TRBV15 TGTGCCACCAGCAGAGATATTGCAGGGGGCCTCTCTAACTATGGCTACACCTTC CATSRDIAGGLSNYGYTF
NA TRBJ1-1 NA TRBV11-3 TGTGCCAGCAGCGCTAAGCGCAGTGCTGAAGCTTTCTTT CASSAKRSAEAFF
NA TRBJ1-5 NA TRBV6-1 TGTGCCAGCAGCAGGGATAGCAATCAGCCCCAGCATTTT CASSRDSNQPQHF
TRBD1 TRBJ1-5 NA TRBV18 TGTGCCAGCTCACCACCGGGGACAGGAAATCAGCCCCAGCATTTT CASSPPGTGNQPQHF
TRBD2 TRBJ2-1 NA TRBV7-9 TGTGCCAGCAGCACCCAATCGACTAGCTTCGGTGAGCAGTTCTTC CASSTQSTSFGEQFF
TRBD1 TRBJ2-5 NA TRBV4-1 TGCGCCAGCAGCCAGCCCGACAGGGGGCGCGGGGAGACCCAGTACTTC CASSQPDRGRGETQYF
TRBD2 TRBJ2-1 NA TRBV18 TGTGCCAGCTCCATTAGGGCGGGAGCGAACAATGAGCAGTTCTTC CASSIRAGANNEQFF
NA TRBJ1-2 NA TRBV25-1 TGTGCCAGCAGGCCAACAGGGTATGATGGCTACACCTTC CASRPTGYDGYTF
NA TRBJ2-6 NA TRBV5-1 TGCGCCAGCAGCTTGGGGGGGGCTGGGGCCAACGTCCTGACTTTC CASSLGGAGANVLTF
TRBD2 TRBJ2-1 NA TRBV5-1 TGCGCCAGCAGCTTGCCCCGTCCTAGCGGGAGGGATGAGCAGTTCTTC CASSLPRPSGRDEQFF
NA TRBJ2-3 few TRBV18 TGTGCCAGCTCGCAGGGAAGCGCGCAGTATTTT CASSQGSAQYF
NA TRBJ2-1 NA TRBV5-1 TGCGCCAGCTGGACAGATGGCTCCTACAATGAGCAGTTCTTC CASWTDGSYNEQFF
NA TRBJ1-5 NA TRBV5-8 TGTGCCAGCACCCCCCCCAGAGGACACAATCAGCCCCAGCATTTT CASTPPRGHNQPQHF
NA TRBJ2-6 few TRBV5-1 TGCGCCAGCAGTCCCGGACCCCAGCGGCGCTCTGGGGCCAACGTCCTGACTTTC CASSPGPQRRSGANVLTF
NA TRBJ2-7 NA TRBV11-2 TGTGCCAGCAGCCCGTACAAGAAGGGGAACTACGAGCAGTACTTC CASSPYKKGNYEQYF
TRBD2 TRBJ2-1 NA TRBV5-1 TGCGCCAGCAGTTACCCCCTAGCGGGAGTAAGCGATGAGCAGTTCTTC CASSYPLAGVSDEQFF
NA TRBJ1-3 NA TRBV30 TGTGCCTGGAGTACAGGGAGCTCTGGAAACACCATATATTTT CAWSTGSSGNTIYF
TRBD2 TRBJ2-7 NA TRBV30 TGTGCCTGGAGTGTCCCGGGACTAGCAACCTACGAGCAGTACTTC CAWSVPGLATYEQYF
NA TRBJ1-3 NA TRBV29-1 TGCAGCGTTGTTCCCTCTTCTGGAAACACCATATATTTT CSVVPSSGNTIYF
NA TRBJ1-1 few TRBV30 TGTGCCTGGAGTCCCCACACTCAGGCCGAAGCTTTCTTT CAWSPHTQAEAFF
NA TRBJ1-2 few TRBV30 TGTGCCTGGAGTTTGAGGTTTGGGAACTATGGCTACACCTTC CAWSLRFGNYGYTF
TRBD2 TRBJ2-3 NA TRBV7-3 TGTGCCAGCAGCTTAACGTTTGCGGGGAGGGCCAACGATACGCAGTATTTT CASSLTFAGRANDTQYF
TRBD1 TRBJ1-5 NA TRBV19 TGTGCCAGTACCTCGACAGGGAATCAGCCCCAGCATTTT CASTSTGNQPQHF
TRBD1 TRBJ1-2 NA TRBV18 TGTGCCAGCTCCCCGACAGGGGTATGGGGCTACACCTTC CASSPTGVWGYTF